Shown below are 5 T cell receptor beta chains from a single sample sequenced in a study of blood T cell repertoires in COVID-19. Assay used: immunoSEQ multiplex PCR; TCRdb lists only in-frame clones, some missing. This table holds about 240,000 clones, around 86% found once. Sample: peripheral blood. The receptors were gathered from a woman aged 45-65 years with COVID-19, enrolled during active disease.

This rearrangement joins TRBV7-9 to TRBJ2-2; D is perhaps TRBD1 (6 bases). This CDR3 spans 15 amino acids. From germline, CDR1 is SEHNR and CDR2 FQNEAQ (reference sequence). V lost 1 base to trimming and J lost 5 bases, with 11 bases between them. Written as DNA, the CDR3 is TGTGCCAGCAGCTTAGATGCAGGGGTTACCGGGGAGCTGTTTTTT. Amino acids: CASSLDAGVTGELFF.

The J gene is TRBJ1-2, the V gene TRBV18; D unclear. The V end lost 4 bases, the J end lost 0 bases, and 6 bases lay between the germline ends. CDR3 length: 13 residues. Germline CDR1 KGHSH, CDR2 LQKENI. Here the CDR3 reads CASSLDTNYGYTF. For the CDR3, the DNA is TGTGCCAGCTCACTTGACACTAACTATGGCTACACCTTC.

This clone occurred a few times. CDR3 DNA: TGTGCCAGCAGTTTCCGGGACAGGGTCTACGAGCAGTACTTC. Protein sequence: CASSFRDRVYEQYF. The chain uses TRBV6-2 or TRBV6-3 and TRBJ2-7; 9 nucleotides line up with TRBD1. The CDR3 length is 14 residues. With 4 bases clipped from V and 3 bases from J, the junction kept 4 bases outside the gene matches. The germline gives CDR1 MNHEY, CDR2 SVGEGT.

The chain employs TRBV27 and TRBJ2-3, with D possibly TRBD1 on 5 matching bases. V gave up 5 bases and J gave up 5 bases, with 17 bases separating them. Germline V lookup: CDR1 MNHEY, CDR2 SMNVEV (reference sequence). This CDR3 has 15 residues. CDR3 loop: CASSPAPGPGDTQYF. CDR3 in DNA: TGTGCCAGCAGTCCCGCCCCAGGGCCGGGAGATACGCAGTATTTT.

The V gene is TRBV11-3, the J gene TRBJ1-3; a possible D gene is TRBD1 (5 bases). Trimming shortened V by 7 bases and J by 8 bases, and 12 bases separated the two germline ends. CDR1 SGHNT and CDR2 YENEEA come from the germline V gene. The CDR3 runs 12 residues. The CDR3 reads CASNTAGDTIYF. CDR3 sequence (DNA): TGTGCCAGCAATACAGCGGGGGACACCATATATTTT.